By frequency in the sample, the clone carrying this TCR beta chain is medium-sized. TCRdb reanalysed the PCR reads using MiXCR and keeps one entry per CDR3 protein. The sample has 3,500 to 4,500 distinct CDR3 sequences; approximately 19% are singletons. This specimen belongs to a study of tumor-infiltrating lymphocytes in oesophageal squamous cell carcinoma. CDR3 length: 12 amino acids. The V and J ends lost 3 bases and 12 bases, in that order; junction bases with no gene match: 4. CDR1 is SGHTA, CDR2 FQGNSA, per germline. The rearrangement links TRBV7-2 to TRBJ2-1; 8 bases align to TRBD2. This sequence was found in a male donor with esophageal squamous cell carcinoma. Specimen: normal esophageal tissue next to the tumor. This CDR3 is CASSFDLAGQFF. In DNA, the CDR3 is TGTGCCAGCAGCTTCGACCTAGCGGGGCAGTTCTTC.